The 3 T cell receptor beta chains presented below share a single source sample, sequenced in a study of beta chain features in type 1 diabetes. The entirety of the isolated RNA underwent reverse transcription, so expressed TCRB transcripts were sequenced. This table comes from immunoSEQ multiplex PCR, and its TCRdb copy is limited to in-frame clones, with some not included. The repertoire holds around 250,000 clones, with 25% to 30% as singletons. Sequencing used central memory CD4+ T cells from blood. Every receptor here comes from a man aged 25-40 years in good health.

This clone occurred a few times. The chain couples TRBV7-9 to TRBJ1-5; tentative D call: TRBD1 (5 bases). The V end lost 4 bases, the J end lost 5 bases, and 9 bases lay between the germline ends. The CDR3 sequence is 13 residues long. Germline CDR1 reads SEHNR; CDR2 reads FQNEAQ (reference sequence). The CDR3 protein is CASSWDGDQPQHF. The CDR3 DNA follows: TGTGCCAGCAGCTGGGACGGCGATCAGCCCCAGCATTTT.

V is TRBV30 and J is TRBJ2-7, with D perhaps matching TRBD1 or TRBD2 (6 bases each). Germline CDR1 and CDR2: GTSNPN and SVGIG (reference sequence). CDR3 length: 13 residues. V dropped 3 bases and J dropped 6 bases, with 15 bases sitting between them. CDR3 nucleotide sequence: TGTGCCTGGAGAGCTGGGGGGCAGGCCGAGCAGTACTTC. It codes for CAWRAGGQAEQYF.

The CDR3 protein is CASSLIGTGSTGELFF. In DNA form, the CDR3 reads TGTGCCAGCAGCTTAATTGGGACGGGGAGCACCGGGGAGCTGTTTTTT. The J gene is TRBJ2-2, the V gene TRBV7-2; tentatively, D is TRBD1 or TRBD2 (5 bases each). The CDR3 extends over 16 amino acids. Trimming stripped 2 bases from V and 4 bases from J, with 14 bases between. Germline CDR1 and CDR2: SGHTA and FQGNSA.